A single sample gave rise to the 9 T cell receptor beta chains below, sequenced in a study of T cells in tuberculosis. Assay: immunoSEQ multiplex PCR; the TCRdb copy retains only in-frame clones and omits some. The table includes 9,500 to 13,000 clones, just under 95% detected once. The sample was PBMCs. Source of these receptors: an adult with tuberculosis.

The chain couples TRBV2 to TRBJ1-5, with 7 nucleotides matching TRBD1. The CDR3 runs 14 residues. The V gene end was trimmed by 3 bases and the J gene end by 7 bases; junction bases not matched to a gene: 6. Germline V gene sequence: CDR1 SNHLY, CDR2 FYNNEI. CDR3 DNA: TGTGCCAGCAGTGACGACAGGGCGGGCCAGCCCCAGCATTTT. The encoded protein is CASSDDRAGQPQHF. The variable domain in full, with the rest retrieved from reference TRBV2 and TRBJ1-5, is EPEVTQTPSHQVTQMGQEVILRCVPISNHLYFYWYRQILGQKVEFLVSFYNNEISEKSEIFDDQFSVERPDGSNFTLKIRSTKLEDSAMYFCASSDDRAGQPQHFGDGTRLSIL.

The chain employs TRBV9 and TRBJ1-1, with 7 bases matching TRBD1. CDR3 size: 14 residues. Looked up from germline, CDR1 is SGDLS and CDR2 is YYNGEE. V lost 3 bases, J lost 4 bases, and 6 bases stayed unmatched. The DNA for the CDR3 is TGTGCCAGCAGCGGAAGACAGGGAGTCACTGAAGCTTTCTTT. Its translation: CASSGRQGVTEAFF.

This chain links TRBV6-6 with TRBJ2-1; TRBD2 matches 8 bases. Trimming cost V 5 bases and J 6 bases; bases outside gene matches: 12. Germline loops: CDR1 MNHNY, CDR2 SVGAGI (reference sequence). The CDR3 contains 16 residues. CDR3: CASSPPPMAGGNEQFF. The CDR3 nucleotides read TGTGCCAGCAGTCCCCCCCCAATGGCGGGGGGCAATGAGCAGTTCTTC.

The chain couples TRBV10-3 to TRBJ2-7; D is unresolved. Germline V CDR1 and CDR2: ENHRY, SYGVKD. V dropped 2 bases and J dropped 0 bases, with 5 bases sitting between them. The CDR3 runs to 13 residues. The CDR3, as DNA: TGTGCCATCAGTGAGGGCAGCTCCTACGAGCAGTACTTC. Translated, it gives CAISEGSSYEQYF.

This chain connects TRBV27 to TRBJ2-3; 14 positions agree with TRBD2. This CDR3 comprises 16 residues. Germline CDR1 and CDR2: MNHEY and SMNVEV (reference sequence). The V and J ends lost 4 bases and 1 base, in that order; junction bases with no gene match: 1. The CDR3 spells CASSSGLAGGTDTQYF. The CDR3, as DNA: TGTGCCAGCAGTTCGGGACTAGCGGGAGGCACAGATACGCAGTATTTT.

This chain uses TRBV11-1 with TRBJ2-5; TRBD2 matches at 11 bases. The V gene's germline CDR1 is SGHAT and CDR2 FQDESV (reference sequence). The length of the CDR3 is 19 residues. V trimming: 2 bases; J trimming: 4 bases; junction bases outside the gene matches: 15. The DNA for the CDR3 is TGTGCCAGCAGCTTAAGCAGGTCGAGGGCTAGCGGGAGGAGAGAGACCCAGTACTTC. Its translation is CASSLSRSRASGRRETQYF.

The V gene is TRBV5-1, the J gene TRBJ2-5; the match to TRBD1 covers 9 bases. CDR1 SGHRS and CDR2 YFSETQ come from the germline V gene. V shed 1 base and J 5 bases; nucleotides not matched to a gene: 3. This CDR3 region has 14 residues. The CDR3 DNA reads TGCGCCAGCAGCTTGACGACAGGGGGGGAGACCCAGTACTTC. This sequence encodes CASSLTTGGETQYF. Variable domain in full (rest from reference TRBV5-1 and TRBJ2-5): KAGVTQTPRYLIKTRGQQVTLSCSPISGHRSVSWYQQTPGQGLQFLFEYFSETQRNKGNFPGRFSGRQFSNSRSEMNVSTLELGDSALYLCASSLTTGGETQYFGPGTRLLVL.

The chain joins TRBV9 to TRBJ2-2; 8 bases agree with TRBD1. Germline V CDR1 and CDR2: SGDLS, YYNGEE. CDR3 size: 17 residues. The trim removed 4 bases at V and 3 bases at J, leaving 11 bases unmatched. The CDR3 region is CASSLRTGQGDTGELFF. In DNA, the CDR3 is TGTGCCAGCAGCCTCCGTACTGGACAGGGTGACACCGGGGAGCTGTTTTTT.

The chain has TRBV25-1 and TRBJ2-3; 7 nucleotides match TRBD1. The ends lost 3 bases at V and 1 base at J; junction bases unmatched: 4. CDR1 is MGHDK, CDR2 SYGVNS, per germline. The CDR3 totals 15 residues. CDR3: CASSDPTGGTDTQYF. DNA for the CDR3: TGTGCCAGCAGTGACCCCACAGGGGGCACAGATACGCAGTATTTT.